Sequencing of this T cell receptor (beta chain) was carried out in a study of identical twins. Study results and caveats: Whereas memory repertoires showed no such difference, abundant cord blood beta clonotypes carried fewer insertions. Models underestimated out-of-frame TCR alpha sharing in monozygotic twins. Instead of following the same donors, the conclusions were based on cross-sectional statistical analysis.

This clonotype was picked up many times. What it binds is not known. TCRdb reanalysed the 5' RACE reads using MiXCR and keeps one entry per CDR3 protein. The sample consists of a few hundred thousand distinct CDR3 sequences, about 12% of them appearing once. CDR1 is KGHDR and CDR2 is SFDVKD in the germline V gene. J lost 4 bases, V lost 7 bases, and 4 bases had no gene match. The CDR3 contains 13 residues. The same data also contributed to another study, on yellow fever vaccine responses in identical twins.

V and J are TRBV24-1 and TRBJ2-5; 8 bases line up with TRBD2. This clonotype was sampled from a woman between 18 and 29 years old in good health. Sample: CD8+ T cells sorted from blood. CDR3 sequence reads: CATSSTSGETQYF. CDR3 in DNA: TGTGCCACCAGCTCAACTAGCGGAGAGACCCAGTACTTC.